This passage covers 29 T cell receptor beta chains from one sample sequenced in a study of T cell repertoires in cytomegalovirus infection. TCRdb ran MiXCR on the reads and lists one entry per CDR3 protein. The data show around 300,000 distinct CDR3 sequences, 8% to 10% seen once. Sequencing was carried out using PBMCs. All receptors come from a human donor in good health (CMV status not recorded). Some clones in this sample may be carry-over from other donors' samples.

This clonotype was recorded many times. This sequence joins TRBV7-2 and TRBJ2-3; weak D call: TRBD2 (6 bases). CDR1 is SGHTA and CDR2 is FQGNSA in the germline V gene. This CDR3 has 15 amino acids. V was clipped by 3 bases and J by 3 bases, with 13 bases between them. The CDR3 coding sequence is TGTGCCAGCAGCTTCAGGAGGGATCAGACAGATACGCAGTATTTT. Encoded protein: CASSFRRDQTDTQYF.

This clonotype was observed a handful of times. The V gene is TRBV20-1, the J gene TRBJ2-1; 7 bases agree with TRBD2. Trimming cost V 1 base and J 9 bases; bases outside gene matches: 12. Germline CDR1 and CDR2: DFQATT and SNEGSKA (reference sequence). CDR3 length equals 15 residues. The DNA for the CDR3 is TGCAGTGCTAGAGGGGGGGGGGAGGGCCTCGGTGAGCAGTTCTTC. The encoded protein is CSARGGGEGLGEQFF.

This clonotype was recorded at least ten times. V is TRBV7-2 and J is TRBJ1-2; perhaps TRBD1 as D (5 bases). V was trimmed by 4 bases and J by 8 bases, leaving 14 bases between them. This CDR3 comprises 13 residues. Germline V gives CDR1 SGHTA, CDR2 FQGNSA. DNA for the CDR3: TGTGCCAGCAGCTCGGGGCCCTGGGAAGGCTACACCTTC. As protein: CASSSGPWEGYTF.

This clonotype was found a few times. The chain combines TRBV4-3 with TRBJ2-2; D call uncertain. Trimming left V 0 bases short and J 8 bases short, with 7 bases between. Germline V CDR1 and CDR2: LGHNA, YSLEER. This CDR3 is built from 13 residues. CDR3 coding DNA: TGCGCCAGCAGCCAAGAGGTGGTTGGGGAGCTGTTTTTT. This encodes CASSQEVVGELFF.

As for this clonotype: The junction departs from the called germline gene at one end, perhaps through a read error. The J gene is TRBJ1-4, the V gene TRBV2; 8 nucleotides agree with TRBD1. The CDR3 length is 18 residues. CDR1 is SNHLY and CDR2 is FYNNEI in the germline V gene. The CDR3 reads CANSEPWTGRITNEKLFF. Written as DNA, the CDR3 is TGTGCCAACAGTGAACCCTGGACAGGGAGGATCACTAATGAAAAACTGTTTTTT.

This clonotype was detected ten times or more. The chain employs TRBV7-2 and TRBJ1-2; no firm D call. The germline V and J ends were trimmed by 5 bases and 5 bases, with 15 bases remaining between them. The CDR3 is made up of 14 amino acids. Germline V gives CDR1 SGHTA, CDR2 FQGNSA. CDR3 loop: CASSTYTELYGYTF. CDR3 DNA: TGTGCCAGCAGCACTTACACGGAGCTTTATGGCTACACCTTC.

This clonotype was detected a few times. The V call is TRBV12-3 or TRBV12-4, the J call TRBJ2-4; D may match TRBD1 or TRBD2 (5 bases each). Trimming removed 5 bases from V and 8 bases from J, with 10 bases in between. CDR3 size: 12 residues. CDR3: CASSPVGDIQYF. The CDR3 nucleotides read TGTGCCAGCAGTCCCGTGGGGGACATTCAGTACTTC.

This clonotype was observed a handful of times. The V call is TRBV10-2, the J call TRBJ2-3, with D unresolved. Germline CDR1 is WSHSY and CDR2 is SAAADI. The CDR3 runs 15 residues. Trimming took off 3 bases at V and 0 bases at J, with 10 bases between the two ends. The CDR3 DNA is TGCGCCAGCAGTGAAGACCGGGTTAGCACAGATACGCAGTATTTT. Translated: CASSEDRVSTDTQYF.

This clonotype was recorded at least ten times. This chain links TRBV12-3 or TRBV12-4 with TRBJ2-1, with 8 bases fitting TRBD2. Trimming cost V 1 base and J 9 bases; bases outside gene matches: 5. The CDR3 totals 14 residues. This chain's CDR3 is CASSLGLATSEQFF. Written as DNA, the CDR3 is TGTGCCAGCAGTTTAGGACTAGCGACGAGTGAGCAGTTCTTC.

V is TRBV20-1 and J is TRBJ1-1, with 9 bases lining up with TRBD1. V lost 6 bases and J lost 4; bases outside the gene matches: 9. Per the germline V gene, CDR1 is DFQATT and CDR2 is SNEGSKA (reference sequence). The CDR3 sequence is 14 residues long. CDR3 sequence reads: CSAPSGQGFTEAFF. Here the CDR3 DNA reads TGCAGTGCGCCTTCGGGACAGGGCTTCACTGAAGCTTTCTTT.

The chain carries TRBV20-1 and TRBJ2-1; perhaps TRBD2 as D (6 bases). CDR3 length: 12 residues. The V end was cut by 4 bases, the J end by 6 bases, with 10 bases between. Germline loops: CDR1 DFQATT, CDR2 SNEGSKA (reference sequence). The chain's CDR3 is CSAKGLPNEQFF. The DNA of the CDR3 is TGCAGTGCTAAGGGACTTCCCAATGAGCAGTTCTTC.

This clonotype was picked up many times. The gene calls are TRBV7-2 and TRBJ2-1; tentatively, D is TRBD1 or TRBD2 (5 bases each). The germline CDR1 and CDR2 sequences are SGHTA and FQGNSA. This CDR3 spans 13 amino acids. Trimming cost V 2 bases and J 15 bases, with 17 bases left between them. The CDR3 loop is CASSLFGTPLRFF. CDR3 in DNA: TGTGCCAGCAGCTTATTTGGGACCCCCCTACGGTTCTTC.

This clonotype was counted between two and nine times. The CDR3 sequence is CASSLKRGAGSGYTF. The CDR3 coding sequence is TGTGCCAGCAGCTTGAAACGGGGCGCGGGATCTGGCTACACCTTC. The genes are TRBV5-6 and TRBJ1-2; possibly TRBD1 for D (5 bases). The CDR3 has 15 amino acids. Per the germline V gene, CDR1 is SGHDT and CDR2 is YYEEEE. The V gene lost 1 base and the J gene lost 7 bases, with 17 bases spanning the gap. The variable domain in full, completed from reference TRBV5-6 and TRBJ1-2, reads DAGVTQSPTHLIKTRGQQVTLRCSPKSGHDTVSWYQQALGQGPQFIFQYYEEEERQRGNFPDRFSGHQFPNYSSELNVNALLLGDSALYLCASSLKRGAGSGYTFGSGTRLTVV.

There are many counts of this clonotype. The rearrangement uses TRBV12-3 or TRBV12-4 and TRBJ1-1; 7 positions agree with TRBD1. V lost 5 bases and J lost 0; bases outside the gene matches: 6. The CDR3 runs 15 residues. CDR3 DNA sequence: TGTGCCAGCAGTGGCTCCGGGACAGTGAACACTGAAGCTTTCTTT. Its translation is CASSGSGTVNTEAFF.

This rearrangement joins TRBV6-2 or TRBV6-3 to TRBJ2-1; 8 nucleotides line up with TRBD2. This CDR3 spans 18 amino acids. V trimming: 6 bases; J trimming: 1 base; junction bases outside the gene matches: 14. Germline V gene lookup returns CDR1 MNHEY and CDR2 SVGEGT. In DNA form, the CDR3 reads TGTGCCAGCAGGGGGAGCGGGAGTGGGGTAAGGTCCTACAATGAGCAGTTCTTC. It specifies CASRGSGSGVRSYNEQFF.

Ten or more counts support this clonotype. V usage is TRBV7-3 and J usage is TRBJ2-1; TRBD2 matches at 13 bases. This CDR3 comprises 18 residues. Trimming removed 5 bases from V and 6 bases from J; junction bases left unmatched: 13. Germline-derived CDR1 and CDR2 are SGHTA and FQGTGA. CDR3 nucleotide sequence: TGTGCCAGCAGCCAGTTTCTCGGGACTAGCGGGATTGGCAATGAGCAGTTCTTC. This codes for CASSQFLGTSGIGNEQFF.

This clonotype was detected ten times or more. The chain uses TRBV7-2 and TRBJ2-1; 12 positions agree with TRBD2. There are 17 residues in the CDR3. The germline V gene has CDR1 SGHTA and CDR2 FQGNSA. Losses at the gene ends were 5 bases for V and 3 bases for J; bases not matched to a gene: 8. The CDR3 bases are TGTGCCAGCAGCCCCTGGACTAGCGGGACCTTCTACAATGAGCAGTTCTTC. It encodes CASSPWTSGTFYNEQFF.

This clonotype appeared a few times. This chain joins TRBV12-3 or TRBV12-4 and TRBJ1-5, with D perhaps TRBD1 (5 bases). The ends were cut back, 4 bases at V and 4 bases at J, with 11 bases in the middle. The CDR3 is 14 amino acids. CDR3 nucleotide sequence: TGTGCCAGCAGTTCACTGACAGTAAATCAGCCCCAGCATTTT. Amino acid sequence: CASSSLTVNQPQHF.

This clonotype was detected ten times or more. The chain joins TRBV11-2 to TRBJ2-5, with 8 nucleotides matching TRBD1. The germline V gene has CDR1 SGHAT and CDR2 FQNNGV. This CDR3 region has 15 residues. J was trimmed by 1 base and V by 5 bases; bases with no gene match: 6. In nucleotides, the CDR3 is TGTGCCAGCAGCGCGCTACAGGGGGTCCAAGAGACCCAGTACTTC. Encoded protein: CASSALQGVQETQYF.

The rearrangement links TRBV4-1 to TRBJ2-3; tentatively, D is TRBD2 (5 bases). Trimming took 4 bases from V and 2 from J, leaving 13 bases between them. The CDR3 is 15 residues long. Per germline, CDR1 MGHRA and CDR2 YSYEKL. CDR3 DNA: TGCGCCAGCAGCCCGACTGGGGAGATCACAGATACGCAGTATTTT. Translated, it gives CASSPTGEITDTQYF.

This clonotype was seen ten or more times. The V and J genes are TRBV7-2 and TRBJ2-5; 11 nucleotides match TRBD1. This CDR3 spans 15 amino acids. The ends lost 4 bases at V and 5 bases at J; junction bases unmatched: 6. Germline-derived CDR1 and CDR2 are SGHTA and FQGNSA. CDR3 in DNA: TGTGCCAGCAGCTCCCGGGACAGGGGGAAGGAGACCCAGTACTTC. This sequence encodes CASSSRDRGKETQYF.

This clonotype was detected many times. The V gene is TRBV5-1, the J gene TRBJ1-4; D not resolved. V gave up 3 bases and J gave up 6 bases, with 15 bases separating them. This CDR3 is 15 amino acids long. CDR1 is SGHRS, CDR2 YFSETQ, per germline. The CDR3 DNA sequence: TGCGCCAGCAGCTCAACAAATAATCCGGATGAAAAACTGTTTTTT. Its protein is CASSSTNNPDEKLFF.

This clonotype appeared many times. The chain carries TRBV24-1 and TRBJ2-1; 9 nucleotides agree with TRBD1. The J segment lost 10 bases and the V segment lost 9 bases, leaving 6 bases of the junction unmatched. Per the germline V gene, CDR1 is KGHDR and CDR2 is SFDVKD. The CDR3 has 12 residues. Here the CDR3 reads CATGTGTREQFF. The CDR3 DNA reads TGTGCCACCGGGACAGGGACTCGCGAGCAGTTCTTC.

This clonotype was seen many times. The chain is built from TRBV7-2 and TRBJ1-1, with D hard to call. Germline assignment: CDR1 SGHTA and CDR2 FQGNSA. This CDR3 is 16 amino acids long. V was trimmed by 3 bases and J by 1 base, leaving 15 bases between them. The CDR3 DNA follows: TGTGCCAGCAGCTTGAGTGGGAGGTGGCGGAACACTGAAGCTTTCTTT. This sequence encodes CASSLSGRWRNTEAFF.

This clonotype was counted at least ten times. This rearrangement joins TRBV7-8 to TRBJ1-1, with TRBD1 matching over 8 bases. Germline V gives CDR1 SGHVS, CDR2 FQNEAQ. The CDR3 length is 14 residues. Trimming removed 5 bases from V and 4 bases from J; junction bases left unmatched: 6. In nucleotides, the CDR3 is TGTGCCAGCAGCCTCAGACAGGGGAGCACTGAAGCTTTCTTT. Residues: CASSLRQGSTEAFF.

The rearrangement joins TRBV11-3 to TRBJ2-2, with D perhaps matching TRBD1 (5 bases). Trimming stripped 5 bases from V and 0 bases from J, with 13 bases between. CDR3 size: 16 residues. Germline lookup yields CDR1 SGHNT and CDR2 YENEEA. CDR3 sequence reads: CASSRLTETNTGELFF. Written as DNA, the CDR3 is TGTGCCAGCAGCCGCCTGACAGAAACGAACACCGGGGAGCTGTTTTTT.

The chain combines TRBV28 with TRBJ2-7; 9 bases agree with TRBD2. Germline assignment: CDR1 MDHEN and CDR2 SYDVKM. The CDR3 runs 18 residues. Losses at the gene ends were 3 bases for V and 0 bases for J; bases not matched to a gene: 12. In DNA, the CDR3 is TGTGCCAGCAGTTTTTTTTGGGTAGCGGGAGTGCCCTCCTACGAGCAGTACTTC. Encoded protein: CASSFFWVAGVPSYEQYF.

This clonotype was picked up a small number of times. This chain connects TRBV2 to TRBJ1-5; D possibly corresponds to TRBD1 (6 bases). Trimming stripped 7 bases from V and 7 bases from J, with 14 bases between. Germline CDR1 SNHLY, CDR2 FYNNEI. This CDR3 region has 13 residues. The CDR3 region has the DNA TGTGCCAGCAAGGGGGGGCGGGGACAGCCCCAGCATTTT. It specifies CASKGGRGQPQHF.

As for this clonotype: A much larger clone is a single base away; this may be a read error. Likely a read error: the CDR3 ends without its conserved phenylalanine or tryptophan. Here the CDR3 reads CASSLPTDEISYEQYC. CDR3 in DNA: TGTGCCAGCAGCTTGCCGACAGATGAGATATCCTACGAGCAGTACTGC. The genes are TRBV7-8 and TRBJ2-7, with D possibly matching TRBD1 (5 bases). Per germline, CDR1 SGHVS and CDR2 FQNEAQ. The CDR3 has 16 residues. V lost 3 bases to trimming and J lost 1 base, with 16 bases between them.